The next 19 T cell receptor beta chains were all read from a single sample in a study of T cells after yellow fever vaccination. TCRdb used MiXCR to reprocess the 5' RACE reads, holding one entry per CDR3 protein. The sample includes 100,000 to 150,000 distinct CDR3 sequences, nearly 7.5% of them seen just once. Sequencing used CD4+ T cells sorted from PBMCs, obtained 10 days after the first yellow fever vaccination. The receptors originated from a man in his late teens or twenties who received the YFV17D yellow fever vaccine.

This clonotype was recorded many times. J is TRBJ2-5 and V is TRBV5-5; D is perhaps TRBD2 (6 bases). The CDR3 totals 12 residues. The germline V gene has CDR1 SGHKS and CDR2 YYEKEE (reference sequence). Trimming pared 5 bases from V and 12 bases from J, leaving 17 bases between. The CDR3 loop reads CASSKLRERKYF. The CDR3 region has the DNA TGTGCCAGCAGTAAGCTACGGGAGCGAAAGTACTTC.

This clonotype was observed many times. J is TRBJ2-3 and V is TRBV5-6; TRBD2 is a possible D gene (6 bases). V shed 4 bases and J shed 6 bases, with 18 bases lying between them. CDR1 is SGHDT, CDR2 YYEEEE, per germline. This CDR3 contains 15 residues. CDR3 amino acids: CASSASLTSSDTQYF. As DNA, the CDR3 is TGTGCCAGCAGCGCCTCATTGACTAGTTCTGATACGCAGTATTTT.

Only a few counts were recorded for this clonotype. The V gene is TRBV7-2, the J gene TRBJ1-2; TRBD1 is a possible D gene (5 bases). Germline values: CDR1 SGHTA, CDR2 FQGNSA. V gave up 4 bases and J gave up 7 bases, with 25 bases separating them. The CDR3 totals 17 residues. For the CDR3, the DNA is TGTGCCAGCAGCTCCAGAGCCCGGGACGGATCCTATGGTGGCTACACCTTC. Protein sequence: CASSSRARDGSYGGYTF.

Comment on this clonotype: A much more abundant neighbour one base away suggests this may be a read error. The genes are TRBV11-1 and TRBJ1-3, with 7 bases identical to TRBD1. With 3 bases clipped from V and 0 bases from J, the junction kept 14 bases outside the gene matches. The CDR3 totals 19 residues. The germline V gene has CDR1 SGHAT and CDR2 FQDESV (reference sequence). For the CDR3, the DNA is TGTGCCAGCAGCTTTGTGGACAGGCGACTCGTCTTCTCTGGAAACACCATATATTTT. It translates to CASSFVDRRLVFSGNTIYF.

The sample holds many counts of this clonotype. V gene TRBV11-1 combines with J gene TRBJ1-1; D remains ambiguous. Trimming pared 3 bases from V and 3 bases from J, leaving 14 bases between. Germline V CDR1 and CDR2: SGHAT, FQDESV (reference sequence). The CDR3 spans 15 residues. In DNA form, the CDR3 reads TGTGCCAGCAGCTTTCTAGGACCTTCCCACACTGAAGCTTTCTTT. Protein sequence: CASSFLGPSHTEAFF.

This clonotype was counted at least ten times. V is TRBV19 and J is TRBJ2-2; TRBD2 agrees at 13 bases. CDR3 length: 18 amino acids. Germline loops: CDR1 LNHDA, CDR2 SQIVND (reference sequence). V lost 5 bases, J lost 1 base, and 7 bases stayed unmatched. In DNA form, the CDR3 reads TGTGCCAGTAGTCCTGGACTAGCGGGGGTCCTGAACACCGGGGAGCTGTTTTTT. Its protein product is CASSPGLAGVLNTGELFF.

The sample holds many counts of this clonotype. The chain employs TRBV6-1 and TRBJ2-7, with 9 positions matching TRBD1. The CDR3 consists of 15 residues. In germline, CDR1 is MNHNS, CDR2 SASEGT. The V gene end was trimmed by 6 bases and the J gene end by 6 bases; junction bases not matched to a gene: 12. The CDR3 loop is CASSEQGAASLEQYV. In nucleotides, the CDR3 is TGTGCCAGCAGCGAACAGGGGGCCGCTAGTCTCGAGCAGTACGTC.

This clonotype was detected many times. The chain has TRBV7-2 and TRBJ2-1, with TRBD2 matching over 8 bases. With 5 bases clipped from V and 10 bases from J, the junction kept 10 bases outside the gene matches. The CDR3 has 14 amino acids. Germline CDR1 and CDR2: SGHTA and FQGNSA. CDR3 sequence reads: CASSPGTSFGEQFF. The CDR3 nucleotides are TGTGCCAGCAGCCCCGGGACTAGTTTTGGCGAGCAGTTCTTC. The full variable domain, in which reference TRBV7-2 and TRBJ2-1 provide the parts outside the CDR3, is GAGVSQSPSNKVTEKGKDVELRCDPISGHTALYWYRQSLGQGLEFLIYFQGNSAPDKSGLPSDRFSAERTGGSVSTLTIQRTQQEDSAVYLCASSPGTSFGEQFFGPGTRLTVL.

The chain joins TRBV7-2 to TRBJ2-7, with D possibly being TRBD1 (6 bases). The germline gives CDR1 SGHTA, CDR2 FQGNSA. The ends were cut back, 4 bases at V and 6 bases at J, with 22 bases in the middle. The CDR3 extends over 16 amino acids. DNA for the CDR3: TGTGCCAGCAGCTCCCCAGGTTCTCCTAAAGGGGGCGAGCAGTACTTC. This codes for CASSSPGSPKGGEQYF.

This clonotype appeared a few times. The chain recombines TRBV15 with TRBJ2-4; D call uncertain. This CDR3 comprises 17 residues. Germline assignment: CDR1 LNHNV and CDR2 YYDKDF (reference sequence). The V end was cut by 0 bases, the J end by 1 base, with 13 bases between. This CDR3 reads CATSREVGREAKNIQYF. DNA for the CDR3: TGTGCCACCAGCAGAGAGGTTGGAAGAGAGGCCAAAAACATTCAGTACTTC. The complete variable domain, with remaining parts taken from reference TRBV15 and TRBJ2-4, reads DAMVIQNPRYQVTQFGKPVTLSCSQTLNHNVMYWYQQKSSQAPKLLFHYYDKDFNNEADTPDNFQSRRPNTSFCFLDIRSPGLGDTAMYLCATSREVGREAKNIQYFGAGTRLSVL.

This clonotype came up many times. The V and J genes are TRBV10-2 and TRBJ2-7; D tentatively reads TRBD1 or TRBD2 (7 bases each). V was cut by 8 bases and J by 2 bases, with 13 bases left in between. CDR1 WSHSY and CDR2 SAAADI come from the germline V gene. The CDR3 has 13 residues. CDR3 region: CASATGTTYEQYF. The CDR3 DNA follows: TGCGCCAGCGCGACAGGGACTACCTACGAGCAGTACTTC.

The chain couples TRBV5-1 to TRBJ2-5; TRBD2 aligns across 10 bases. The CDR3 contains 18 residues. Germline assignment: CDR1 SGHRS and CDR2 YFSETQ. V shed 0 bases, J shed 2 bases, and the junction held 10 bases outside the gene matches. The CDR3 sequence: CASSLDPRPSGGQETQYF. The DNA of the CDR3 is TGCGCCAGCAGCTTGGATCCCCGGCCTAGCGGGGGTCAAGAGACCCAGTACTTC. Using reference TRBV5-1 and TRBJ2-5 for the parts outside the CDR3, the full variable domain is KAGVTQTPRYLIKTRGQQVTLSCSPISGHRSVSWYQQTPGQGLQFLFEYFSETQRNKGNFPGRFSGRQFSNSRSEMNVSTLELGDSALYLCASSLDPRPSGGQETQYFGPGTRLLVL.

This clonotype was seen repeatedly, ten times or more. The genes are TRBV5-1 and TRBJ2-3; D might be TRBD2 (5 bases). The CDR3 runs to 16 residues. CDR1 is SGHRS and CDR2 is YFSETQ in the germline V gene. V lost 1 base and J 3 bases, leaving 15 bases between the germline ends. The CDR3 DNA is TGCGCCAGCAGCTTGACGGGCCACCCGGGGACAGATACGCAGTATTTT. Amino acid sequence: CASSLTGHPGTDTQYF.

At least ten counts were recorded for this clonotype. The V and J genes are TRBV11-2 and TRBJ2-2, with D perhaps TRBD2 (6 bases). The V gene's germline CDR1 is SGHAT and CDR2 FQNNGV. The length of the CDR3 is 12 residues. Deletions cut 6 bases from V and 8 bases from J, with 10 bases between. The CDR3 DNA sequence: TGTGCCAGCAGACTAGCAATGGGGGAGCTGTTTTTT. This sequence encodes CASRLAMGELFF.

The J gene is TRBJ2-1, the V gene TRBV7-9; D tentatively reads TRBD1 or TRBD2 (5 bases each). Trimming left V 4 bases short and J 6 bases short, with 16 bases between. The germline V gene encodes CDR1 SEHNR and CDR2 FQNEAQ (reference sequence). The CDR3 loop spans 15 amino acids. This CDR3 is CASSYRGSSLNEQFF. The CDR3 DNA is TGTGCCAGCAGCTACCGGGGCTCTTCTCTCAATGAGCAGTTCTTC.

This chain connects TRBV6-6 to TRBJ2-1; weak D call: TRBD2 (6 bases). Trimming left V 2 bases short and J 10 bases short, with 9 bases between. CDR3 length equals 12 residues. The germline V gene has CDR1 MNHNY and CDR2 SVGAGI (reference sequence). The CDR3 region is CASSYGGSEQFF. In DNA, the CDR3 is TGTGCCAGCAGTTACGGGGGGAGCGAGCAGTTCTTC.

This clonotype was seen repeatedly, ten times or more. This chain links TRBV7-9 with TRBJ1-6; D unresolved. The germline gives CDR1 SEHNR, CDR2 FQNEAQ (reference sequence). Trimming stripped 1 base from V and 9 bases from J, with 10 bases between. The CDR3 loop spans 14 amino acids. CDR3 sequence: CASSLGQWGSPLHF. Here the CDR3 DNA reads TGTGCCAGCAGCTTAGGACAATGGGGTTCACCCCTCCACTTT.

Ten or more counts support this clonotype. The CDR3 reads CSAPPGGTDTQYF. The DNA for the CDR3 is TGCAGTGCCCCCCCGGGTGGCACAGATACGCAGTATTTT. This chain links TRBV20-1 with TRBJ2-3; D ambiguous. Trimming removed 6 bases from V and 1 base from J, with 11 bases in between. This CDR3 contains 13 residues. The germline gives CDR1 DFQATT, CDR2 SNEGSKA (reference sequence).

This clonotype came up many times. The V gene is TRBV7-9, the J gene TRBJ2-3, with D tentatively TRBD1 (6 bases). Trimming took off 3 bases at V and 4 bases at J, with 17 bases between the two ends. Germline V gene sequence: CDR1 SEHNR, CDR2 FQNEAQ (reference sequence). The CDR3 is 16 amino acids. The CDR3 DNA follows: TGTGCCAGCAGCTTTTTTCTCAGGGGAAGGGCAGATACGCAGTATTTT. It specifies CASSFFLRGRADTQYF.